The 21 T cell receptor beta chains below all came from one sample that was sequenced in a study of blood T cell repertoires in COVID-19. Only in-frame clones appear in the TCRdb table, and some are missing; sequencing was by immunoSEQ multiplex PCR. The sample includes about 93,000 clones, around 88% of them seen just once. The sequenced sample was peripheral blood. The receptors originated from a woman of 80 years or more with acute or convalescent COVID-19.

The genes are TRBV9 and TRBJ2-5, with 8 nucleotides matching TRBD1. This CDR3 region has 14 residues. From germline, CDR1 is SGDLS and CDR2 YYNGEE. J lost 4 bases, V lost 4 bases, and 6 bases had no gene match. CDR3 in amino acids: CASSPRTGPETQYF. CDR3 DNA: TGTGCCAGCAGCCCCCGGACAGGGCCAGAGACCCAGTACTTC. The full variable domain, in which reference TRBV9 and TRBJ2-5 provide the parts outside the CDR3, is DSGVTQTPKHLITATGQRVTLRCSPRSGDLSVYWYQQSLDQGLQFLIQYYNGEERAKGNILERFSAQQFPDLHSELNLSSLELGDSALYFCASSPRTGPETQYFGPGTRLLVL.

V usage is TRBV9 and J usage is TRBJ2-5, with D possibly matching TRBD2 (5 bases). The germline gives CDR1 SGDLS, CDR2 YYNGEE. The CDR3 is 13 amino acids. The V end lost 0 bases, the J end lost 4 bases, and 7 bases lay between the germline ends. The CDR3 is CASSVGGSETQYF. CDR3 DNA: TGTGCCAGCAGCGTAGGAGGGTCAGAGACCCAGTACTTC.

The chain links TRBV5-1 to TRBJ1-6; D gene ambiguous. The CDR3 runs 14 residues. Germline CDR1 is SGHRS and CDR2 is YFSETQ. The V end lost 1 base, the J end lost 8 bases, and 10 bases lay between the germline ends. In DNA form, the CDR3 reads TGCGCCAGCAGCTTGCCCCCGAGGGATTCACCCCTCCACTTT. Its protein is CASSLPPRDSPLHF.

This clone was observed once. The rearrangement links TRBV19 to TRBJ1-5, with D perhaps matching TRBD1 (5 bases). This CDR3 contains 15 residues. Germline V CDR1 and CDR2: LNHDA, SQIVND (reference sequence). The ends were cut back, 6 bases at V and 0 bases at J, with 12 bases in the middle. The CDR3 protein is CASSADTYSNQPQHF. CDR3 in DNA: TGTGCCAGTAGCGCGGACACTTATAGCAATCAGCCCCAGCATTTT.

The chain links TRBV24-1 to TRBJ2-1; TRBD2 agrees at 11 bases. There are 16 residues in the CDR3. V was pared by 4 bases and J by 1 base, with 2 bases of the junction left unmatched. Germline CDR1 reads KGHDR; CDR2 reads SFDVKD. CDR3 in DNA: TGTGCCACCAGTGACCTAGCGGGGGGATCCTACAATGAGCAGTTCTTC. Translating gives CATSDLAGGSYNEQFF.

The rearrangement uses TRBV7-3 and TRBJ2-2, with D possibly being TRBD2 (5 bases). Germline V lookup: CDR1 SGHTA, CDR2 FQGTGA. The CDR3 is 14 residues long. V lost 0 bases and J lost 3, with 5 bases in between. The CDR3 nucleotides are TGTGCCAGCAGCTTAACGCGGGACACCGGGGAGCTGTTTTTT. Translating gives CASSLTRDTGELFF.

This clone was counted once. V is TRBV19 and J is TRBJ1-3, with TRBD1 matching over 7 bases. The V and J ends lost 4 bases and 0 bases, in that order; junction bases with no gene match: 3. This CDR3 is built from 15 residues. The germline gives CDR1 LNHDA, CDR2 SQIVND (reference sequence). CDR3 amino acids: CASSTGDSSGNTIYF. CDR3 bases: TGTGCCAGTAGTACAGGGGACAGCTCTGGAAACACCATATATTTT.

The chain carries TRBV3-1 (or the pseudogene TRBV3-2) and TRBJ1-3; D possibly corresponds to TRBD1 (5 bases). The CDR3 spans 17 residues. The V gene's germline CDR1 is LGHDT and CDR2 YNNKEL (reference sequence). The V and J ends lost 2 bases and 0 bases respectively, with 14 bases between them. CDR3 nucleotides: TGTGCCAGCAGCCAATGGACCGGGGGAAGCTCTGGAAACACCATATATTTT. Encoded protein: CASSQWTGGSSGNTIYF.

The chain combines TRBV11-3 with TRBJ2-5; a weak D match, TRBD2 (6 bases). Trimming stripped 4 bases from V and 5 bases from J, with 23 bases between. CDR3 size: 17 residues. CDR1 is SGHNT, CDR2 YENEEA, per germline. Here the CDR3 reads CASSSARRGGSGETQYF. CDR3 in DNA: TGTGCCAGCAGCTCCGCCCGACGAGGAGGGAGTGGGGAGACCCAGTACTTC.

The J gene is TRBJ2-7, the V gene TRBV20-1; 8 bases align to TRBD1. CDR1 DFQATT and CDR2 SNEGSKA come from the germline V gene (reference sequence). This CDR3 is built from 13 residues. The V segment lost 3 bases and the J segment 5 bases; nucleotides outside the gene matches: 6. The CDR3 DNA is TGCAGTGCTAGTTCGGACAGGGAGGACGAGCAGTACTTC. This codes for CSASSDREDEQYF.

The V call is TRBV4-1, the J call TRBJ2-5; the D gene is possibly TRBD2 (6 bases). The CDR3 contains 13 residues. Trimming took off 5 bases at V and 2 bases at J, with 9 bases between the two ends. CDR1 and CDR2 (germline): MGHRA, YSYEKL. CDR3 DNA: TGCGCCAGCAGCGGGGGGAGACAAGAGACCCAGTACTTC. Residues: CASSGGRQETQYF.

The chain couples TRBV11-2 to TRBJ1-1; D ambiguous. The CDR3 loop spans 12 amino acids. Trimming shortened V by 1 base and J by 5 bases, and 5 bases separated the two germline ends. The germline CDR1 and CDR2 sequences are SGHAT and FQNNGV. CDR3 in amino acids: CASSLVRTEAFF. In DNA, the CDR3 is TGTGCCAGCAGCTTAGTGAGGACTGAAGCTTTCTTT.

This clone came up a few times. This chain uses TRBV5-8 with TRBJ1-4, with unresolved D. Germline V gives CDR1 SGHTS, CDR2 YDEGEE. V was cut by 2 bases and J by 4 bases, with 6 bases left in between. The CDR3 covers 13 residues. CDR3 nucleotides: TGTGCCAGCAGCTTCCAGGTTAATGAAAAACTGTTTTTT. As protein: CASSFQVNEKLFF.

In its sample, this clone was seen once. The gene calls are TRBV12-3 or TRBV12-4 and TRBJ1-5; tentatively, D is TRBD1 (6 bases). CDR3 length: 12 residues. Trimming took off 6 bases at V and 7 bases at J, with 10 bases between the two ends. CDR3 sequence reads: CASSYRDQPQHF. CDR3 bases: TGTGCCAGCAGCTACAGGGACCAGCCCCAGCATTTT.

The rearrangement links TRBV3-1 (or the pseudogene TRBV3-2) to TRBJ1-1; 10 nucleotides match TRBD1. The trim removed 5 bases at V and 5 bases at J, leaving 8 bases unmatched. The CDR3 extends over 15 amino acids. Germline CDR1 LGHDT, CDR2 YNNKEL (reference sequence). In DNA form, the CDR3 reads TGTGCCAGCAGCAAAAGTCGGACAGGGGGAACTGAAGCTTTCTTT. Protein sequence: CASSKSRTGGTEAFF.

In regard to this clone: A junction end diverges from the germline sequence, so it may reflect a read error. The chain carries TRBV4-1 and TRBJ2-4, with TRBD1 matching 9 bases. The CDR3 spans 14 residues. Germline CDR1 MGHRA, CDR2 YSYEKL. The CDR3 loop reads CASSHPGQGNIQYF. The CDR3 bases are TGCGCCAGCAGCCATCCGGGACAGGGAAACATTCAGTACTTT.

This clone was counted between two and nine times. The J gene is TRBJ2-5, the V gene TRBV25-1; 8 positions agree with TRBD2. The junction had 8 bases not matched to a gene; V was cut back by 7 bases and J by 4 bases. This CDR3 comprises 14 residues. Looked up from germline, CDR1 is MGHDK and CDR2 is SYGVNS. CDR3 region: CASTPMGLGETQYF. Written as DNA, the CDR3 is TGTGCCAGCACCCCCATGGGACTAGGAGAGACCCAGTACTTC.

This sequence joins TRBV15 and TRBJ1-3; 7 positions agree with TRBD1. The CDR3 runs 16 residues. Looked up from germline, CDR1 is LNHNV and CDR2 is YYDKDF (reference sequence). The V and J ends lost 4 bases and 0 bases, in that order; junction bases with no gene match: 6. In nucleotides, the CDR3 is TGTGCCACCAGCATCAGTACAGGGGACTCTGGAAACACCATATATTTT. Translated: CATSISTGDSGNTIYF. Using reference TRBV15 and TRBJ1-3 for the parts outside the CDR3, the full variable domain is DAMVIQNPRYQVTQFGKPVTLSCSQTLNHNVMYWYQQKSSQAPKLLFHYYDKDFNNEADTPDNFQSRRPNTSFCFLDIRSPGLGDTAMYLCATSISTGDSGNTIYFGEGSWLTVV.

The chain combines TRBV25-1 with TRBJ2-2; 8 nucleotides line up with TRBD1. CDR3 length: 16 residues. V was clipped by 3 bases and J by 1 base; unmatched bases: 4. Germline V gene sequence: CDR1 MGHDK, CDR2 SYGVNS. The CDR3 spells CASSEAGTGNTGELFF. CDR3 nucleotide sequence: TGTGCCAGCAGTGAGGCCGGGACAGGGAACACCGGGGAGCTGTTTTTT.

V and J are TRBV7-3 and TRBJ1-4, with no clear D. The CDR3 spans 13 residues. Trimming removed 4 bases from V and 7 bases from J, with 10 bases in between. CDR1 is SGHTA, CDR2 FQGTGA, per germline. The CDR3 sequence is CASSYDFGEKLFF. The DNA for the CDR3 is TGTGCCAGCAGCTATGACTTCGGTGAAAAACTGTTTTTT.

The rearrangement uses TRBV19 and TRBJ2-5; TRBD1 matches at 7 bases. The CDR3 spans 14 residues. The J segment lost 7 bases and the V segment lost 3 bases, leaving 8 bases of the junction unmatched. Germline loops: CDR1 LNHDA, CDR2 SQIVND (reference sequence). CDR3 bases: TGTGCCAGTAGTATCGGGACAGAGGGGGCGACCCAGTACTTC. Protein sequence: CASSIGTEGATQYF. The full variable domain, its missing parts supplied by reference TRBV19 and TRBJ2-5, is DGGITQSPKYLFRKEGQNVTLSCEQNLNHDAMYWYRQDPGQGLRLIYYSQIVNDFQKGDIAEGYSVSREKKESFPLTVTSAQKNPTAFYLCASSIGTEGATQYFGPGTRLLVL.